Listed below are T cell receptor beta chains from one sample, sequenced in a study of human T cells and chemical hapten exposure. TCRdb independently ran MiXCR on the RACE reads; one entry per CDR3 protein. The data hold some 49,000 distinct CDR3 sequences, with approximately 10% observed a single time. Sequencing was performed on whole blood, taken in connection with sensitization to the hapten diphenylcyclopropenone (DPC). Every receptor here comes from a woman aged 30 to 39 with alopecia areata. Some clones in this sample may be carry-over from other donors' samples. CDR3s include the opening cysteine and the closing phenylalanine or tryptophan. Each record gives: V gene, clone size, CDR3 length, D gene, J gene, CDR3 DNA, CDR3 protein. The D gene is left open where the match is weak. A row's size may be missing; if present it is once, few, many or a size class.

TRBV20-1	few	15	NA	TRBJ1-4	TGCAGTCCACTTACTGACAGGAAAACTAATGAAAAACTGTTTTTT	CSPLTDRKTNEKLFF
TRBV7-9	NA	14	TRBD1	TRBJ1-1	TGTGCCAGCAGCACCGCAAACAGGGGTCCAGAAGCTTTCTTT	CASSTANRGPEAFF
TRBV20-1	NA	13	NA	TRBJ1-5	TGCAGTGCTAGAGATGGGGGCAATCAGCCCCAGCATTTT	CSARDGGNQPQHF
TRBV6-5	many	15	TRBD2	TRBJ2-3	TGTGCCAGCAGTTCCGGGGTTTCTAGCGGTGATACGCAGTATTTT	CASSSGVSSGDTQYF
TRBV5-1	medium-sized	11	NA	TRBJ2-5	TGCGCCAGCAGCTCGGATGAGACCCAGTACTTC	CASSSDETQYF
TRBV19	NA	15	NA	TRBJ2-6	TGTGCCAGTAGCTTAGGACAGACTGGGGCCAACGTCCTGACTTTC	CASSLGQTGANVLTF
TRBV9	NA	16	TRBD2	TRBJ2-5	TGTGCCAGCAGCACCGGGACTAGCGGGGGGGTGGAGACCCAGTACTTC	CASSTGTSGGVETQYF
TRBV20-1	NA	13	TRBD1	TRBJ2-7	TGCAGTGCTTCCGGGACAGGGAAATACGAGCAGTACTTC	CSASGTGKYEQYF
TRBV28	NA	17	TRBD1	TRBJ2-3	TGTGCCAGCAGTTTGGGACAGGGTCGACCAAGCACAGATACGCAGTATTTT	CASSLGQGRPSTDTQYF
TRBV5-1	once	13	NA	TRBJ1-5	TGCGCCAGCAGAAGGGATAGCAATCAGCCCCAGCATTTT	CASRRDSNQPQHF
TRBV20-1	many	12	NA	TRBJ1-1	TGCAGTGCTAGGAAGACGAACACTGAAGCTTTCTTT	CSARKTNTEAFF
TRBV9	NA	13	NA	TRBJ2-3	TGTGCCAGCAGTGGCGGGACATCGGATACGCAGTATTTT	CASSGGTSDTQYF
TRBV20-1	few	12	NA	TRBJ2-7	TGCAGTGCAGAGGACAGCTCCTACGAGCAGTACTTC	CSAEDSSYEQYF
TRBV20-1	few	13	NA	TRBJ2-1	TGCAGTGCACGGCTAGCAGAGTACAATGAGCAGTTCTTC	CSARLAEYNEQFF
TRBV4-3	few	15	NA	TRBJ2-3	TGCGCCAGCAGCCAAGATTTGTCGCTATCAGATACGCAGTATTTT	CASSQDLSLSDTQYF
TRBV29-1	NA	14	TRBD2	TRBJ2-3	TGCAGCGTTGTTAGCGGGGGGGCCCAAGATACGCAGTATTTT	CSVVSGGAQDTQYF
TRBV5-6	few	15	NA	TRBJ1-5	TGTGCCAGCAGCTTGTCGGGGGGCGTCAATCAGCCCCAGCATTTT	CASSLSGGVNQPQHF
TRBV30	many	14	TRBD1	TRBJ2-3	TGTGCCTGGAGTGATCCCGACAGGGAAGATACGCAGTATTTT	CAWSDPDREDTQYF
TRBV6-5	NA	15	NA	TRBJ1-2	TGTGCCAGCAGTTACACTTGGCAGGGGCGCCGTGGCTACACCTTC	CASSYTWQGRRGYTF
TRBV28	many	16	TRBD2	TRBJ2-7	TGTGCCAGCAGTTCGGAGACTAGCGGGGGGTTCTACGAGCAGTACTTC	CASSSETSGGFYEQYF
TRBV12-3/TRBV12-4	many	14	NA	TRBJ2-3	TGTGCCAGCAGTCGGGACCAGCGCACAGATACGCAGTATTTT	CASSRDQRTDTQYF
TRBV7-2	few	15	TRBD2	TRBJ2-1	TGTGCCAGCAGGCGGACTAGCGGGGGGGCCGCTGAGCAGTTCTTC	CASRRTSGGAAEQFF
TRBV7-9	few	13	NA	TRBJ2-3	TGTGCCAGCAGCCAAGCAGCCACAGATACGCAGTATTTT	CASSQAATDTQYF
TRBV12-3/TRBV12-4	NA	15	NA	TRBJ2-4	TGTGCCAGCAGTTCCTACGGGGGCCTGGGGAACATTCAGTACTTC	CASSSYGGLGNIQYF
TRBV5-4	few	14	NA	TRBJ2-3	TGTGCCAGCAGCTTGTCAGGGAGCACAGATACGCAGTATTTT	CASSLSGSTDTQYF
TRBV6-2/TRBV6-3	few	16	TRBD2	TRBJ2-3	TGTGCCAGCAGCCCTAGGACTAGCGGGGATGTAGATACGCAGTATTTT	CASSPRTSGDVDTQYF
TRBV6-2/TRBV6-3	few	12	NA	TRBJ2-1	TGTGCCAGCAGTTACCGAGCTAATGAGCAGTTCTTC	CASSYRANEQFF
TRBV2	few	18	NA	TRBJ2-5	TGTGCCAGCAGTCCTACTGAAACCCCCCGGGGGCCCCAAGAGACCCAGTACTTC	CASSPTETPRGPQETQYF
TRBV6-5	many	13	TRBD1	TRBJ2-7	TGTGCCAGCAGTTCCCCGGACAGGGACGAGCAGTACTTC	CASSSPDRDEQYF
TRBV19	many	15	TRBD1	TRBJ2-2	TGTGCCAGTTACCCGGGGGGACAGGGGATCGGGGAGCTGTTTTTT	CASYPGGQGIGELFF
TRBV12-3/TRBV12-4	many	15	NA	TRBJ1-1	TGTGCCAGCAGTCCCGACGACAGATTCCCCACTGAAGCTTTCTTT	CASSPDDRFPTEAFF
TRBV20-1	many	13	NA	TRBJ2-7	TGCAGTGCTAGGCGGACAGAACCCTACGAGCAGTACTTC	CSARRTEPYEQYF
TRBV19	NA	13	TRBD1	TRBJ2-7	TGTGCCAGTAGTACCGGACAGGGCTACGAGCAGTACTTC	CASSTGQGYEQYF
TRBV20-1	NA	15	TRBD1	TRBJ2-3	TGCAGTGCTAGACCCGGACAGGGGGCAGCAGATACGCAGTATTTT	CSARPGQGAADTQYF
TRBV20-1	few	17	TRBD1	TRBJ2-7	TGCAGTGCTAGAGGTTGGGACAGGGAATCGATCTCCTACGAGCAGTACTTC	CSARGWDRESISYEQYF